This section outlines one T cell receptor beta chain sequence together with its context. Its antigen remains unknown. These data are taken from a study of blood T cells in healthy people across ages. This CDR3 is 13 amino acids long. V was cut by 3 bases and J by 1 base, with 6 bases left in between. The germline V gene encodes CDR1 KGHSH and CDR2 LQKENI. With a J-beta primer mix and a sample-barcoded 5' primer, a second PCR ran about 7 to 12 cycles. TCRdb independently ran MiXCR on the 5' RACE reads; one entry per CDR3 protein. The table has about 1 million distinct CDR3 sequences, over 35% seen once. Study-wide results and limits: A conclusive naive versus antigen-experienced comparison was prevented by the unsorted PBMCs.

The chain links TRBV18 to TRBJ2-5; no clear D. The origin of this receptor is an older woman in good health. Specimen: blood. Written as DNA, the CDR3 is TGTGCCAGCTCACCGGAGACCCAAGAGACCCAGTACTTC. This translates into CASSPETQETQYF. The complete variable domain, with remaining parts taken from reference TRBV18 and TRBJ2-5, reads NAGVMQNPRHLVRRRGQEARLRCSPMKGHSHVYWYRQLPEEGLKFMVYLQKENIIDESGMPKERFSAEFPKEGPSILRIQQVVRGDSAAYFCASSPETQETQYFGPGTRLLVL.